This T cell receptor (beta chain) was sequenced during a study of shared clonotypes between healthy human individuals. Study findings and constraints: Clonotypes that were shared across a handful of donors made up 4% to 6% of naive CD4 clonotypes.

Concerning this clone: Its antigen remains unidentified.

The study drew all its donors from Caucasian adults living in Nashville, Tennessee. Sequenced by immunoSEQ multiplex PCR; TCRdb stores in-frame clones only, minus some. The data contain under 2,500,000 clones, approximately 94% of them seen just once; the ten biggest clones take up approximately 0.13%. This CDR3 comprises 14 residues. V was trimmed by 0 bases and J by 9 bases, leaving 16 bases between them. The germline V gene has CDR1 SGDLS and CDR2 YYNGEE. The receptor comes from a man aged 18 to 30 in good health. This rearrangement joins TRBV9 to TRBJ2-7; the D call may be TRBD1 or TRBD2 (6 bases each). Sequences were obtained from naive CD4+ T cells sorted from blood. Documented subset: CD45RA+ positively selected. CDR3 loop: CASSVEGGASVQYF. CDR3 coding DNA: TGTGCCAGCAGCGTAGAGGGGGGCGCTTCGGTGCAGTACTTC.